This passage covers 18 T cell receptor beta chains from one sample sequenced in a study of T cells in Graves' hyperthyroidism and ophthalmopathy. TCR beta CDR3 sequences were amplified from RNA transcripts. First-round RT-PCR targeting the TCR CDR3 was performed with the HTBI primer set. TCRdb recomputed calls from the multiplex PCR reads with MiXCR, one row per CDR3 protein. Of approximately 510,000 distinct CDR3 sequences listed, around 21% were seen once; the top ten hold about a quarter. Material for sequencing was blood. These receptors were collected from a man aged 18 to 30 with Graves' hyperthyroidism.

This chain links TRBV12-3 or TRBV12-4 with TRBJ1-2, with D possibly being TRBD1 (6 bases). This CDR3 contains 13 residues. Trimming removed 7 bases at V and 2 bases at J, with 11 bases between. The CDR3: CASTWQGNYGYTF. As DNA, the CDR3 is TGTGCCAGCACCTGGCAGGGGAACTATGGCTACACCTTC.

The chain employs TRBV7-9 and TRBJ2-7; 8 bases fit TRBD2. Germline CDR1 is SEHNR and CDR2 is FQNEAQ (reference sequence). Trimming took 4 bases from V and 7 from J; bases not matched to a gene: 9. CDR3 length equals 14 residues. The CDR3 region is CASSSLKGLEEQYF. For the CDR3, the DNA is TGTGCCAGCAGCTCCTTAAAGGGACTAGAAGAGCAGTACTTC. The full variable domain, completed using reference TRBV7-9 and TRBJ2-7, is DTGVSQNPRHKITKRGQNVTFRCDPISEHNRLYWYRQTLGQGPEFLTYFQNEAQLEKSRLLSDRFSAERPKGSFSTLEIQRTEQGDSAMYLCASSSLKGLEEQYFGPGTRLTVT.

In this sample, this clonotype turned up a few times. The chain has TRBV6-1 and TRBJ2-7; 14 bases agree with TRBD2. There are 17 residues in the CDR3. V lost 6 bases to trimming and J lost 6 bases; unmatched junction nucleotides: 13. Germline CDR1 is MNHNS and CDR2 is SASEGT. Here the CDR3 reads CASRGLAGGLVLREQYF. The CDR3 DNA sequence: TGTGCCAGCAGAGGACTAGCGGGAGGTCTGGTCTTGCGCGAGCAGTACTTC.

This clonotype was recorded many times. The chain combines TRBV19 with TRBJ1-5, with TRBD1 as a possible D gene (5 bases). CDR1 is LNHDA and CDR2 is SQIVND in the germline V gene (reference sequence). V lost 4 bases, J lost 0 bases, and 19 bases lay in between. The CDR3 runs 18 residues. This chain's CDR3 is CASSTWDGQHYSNQPQHF. For the CDR3, the DNA is TGTGCCAGTAGTACTTGGGACGGGCAACATTATAGCAATCAGCCCCAGCATTTT.

V is TRBV5-5 and J is TRBJ1-2; D is undetermined. V was pared by 0 bases and J by 3 bases, with 6 bases between. In germline, CDR1 is SGHKS, CDR2 YYEKEE (reference sequence). The CDR3 contains 13 residues. The CDR3 loop reads CASSLEIDYGYTF. As DNA, the CDR3 is TGTGCCAGCAGCTTGGAAATCGACTATGGCTACACCTTC.

Note on this clonotype: The junction does not match germline at one end; this may be a read error. The J gene is TRBJ2-5, the V gene TRBV5-1; 9 positions agree with TRBD2. The CDR3 loop spans 15 amino acids. Looked up from germline, CDR1 is SGHRS and CDR2 is YFSETQ. The CDR3 nucleotides read TGCGCCAGCAGCATGATAGCGGGGGCTCAAGAGGCCCAGTACTTC. Translation gives CASSMIAGAQEAQYF. The variable domain in full, with the rest retrieved from reference TRBV5-1 and TRBJ2-5, is KAGVTQTPRYLIKTRGQQVTLSCSPISGHRSVSWYQQTPGQGLQFLFEYFSETQRNKGNFPGRFSGRQFSNSRSEMNVSTLELGDSALYLCASSMIAGAQEAQYFGPGTRLLVL.

J is TRBJ1-3 and V is TRBV5-1; D not certain. Trimming shortened V by 4 bases and J by 1 base, and 12 bases separated the two germline ends. CDR3 length: 15 amino acids. Germline assignment: CDR1 SGHRS and CDR2 YFSETQ. In DNA form, the CDR3 reads TGCGCCAGCAGCCGCCCCCCGAGTTCTGGAAACACCATATATTTT. This encodes CASSRPPSSGNTIYF.

The gene calls are TRBV11-1 and TRBJ2-7; 9 bases fit TRBD2. Germline CDR1 is SGHAT and CDR2 is FQDESV (reference sequence). The V gene end was trimmed by 1 base and the J gene end by 1 base; junction bases not matched to a gene: 8. The length of the CDR3 is 17 residues. In DNA form, the CDR3 reads TGTGCCAGCAGCTTAGGGTCACCTAGCGGGGAGTCCTACGAGCAGTACTTC. Translation: CASSLGSPSGESYEQYF.

This clonotype came up many times. J is TRBJ2-5 and V is TRBV5-1, with a possible D match to TRBD1 (6 bases). Germline V gene data show CDR1 as SGHRS and CDR2 as YFSETQ. CDR3 size: 14 residues. V was clipped by 4 bases and J by 2 bases, with 12 bases between them. The CDR3 loop is CASSLGQFQETQYF. The CDR3 region has the DNA TGCGCCAGCAGCCTCGGACAGTTTCAAGAGACCCAGTACTTC.

Ten or more counts support this clonotype. J is TRBJ1-1 and V is TRBV29-1; D perhaps matches TRBD1 (5 bases). Germline V lookup: CDR1 SQVTM, CDR2 ANQGSEA. Trimming stripped 3 bases from V and 10 bases from J, with 9 bases between. This CDR3 has 10 amino acids. The CDR3 DNA follows: TGCAGCGTTGATGCGGGGCGAGCTTTCTTT. It codes for CSVDAGRAFF.

For this clonotype: No conserved phenylalanine or tryptophan ends this CDR3, so it is likely a read error. This sequence joins TRBV12-3 or TRBV12-4 and TRBJ2-5, with 10 bases identical to TRBD2. Trimming took 7 bases from V and 5 from J; bases not matched to a gene: 13. The CDR3 runs 16 residues. CDR3 region: CASIGRLAGARETQYL. Here the CDR3 DNA reads TGTGCCAGCATCGGCCGGCTAGCGGGGGCTCGGGAGACCCAGTACCTC.

This clonotype has only a few counts. The chain has TRBV9 and TRBJ2-7; perhaps D is TRBD1 or TRBD2 (6 bases each). The CDR3 runs 14 residues. Germline V CDR1 and CDR2: SGDLS, YYNGEE. Trimming took off 3 bases at V and 3 bases at J, with 13 bases between the two ends. The CDR3 loop reads CASSANGGSYEQYF. The CDR3, as DNA: TGTGCCAGCAGCGCGAACGGGGGCAGCTACGAGCAGTACTTC.

V and J are TRBV28 and TRBJ2-7; D perhaps matches TRBD1 (5 bases). This CDR3 spans 13 amino acids. V was cut by 3 bases and J by 3 bases, with 9 bases left in between. CDR1 and CDR2 (germline): MDHEN, SYDVKM. The CDR3 sequence is CASSLTVNYEQYF. As DNA, the CDR3 is TGTGCCAGCAGTTTGACAGTTAACTACGAGCAGTACTTC.

V gene TRBV6-5 combines with J gene TRBJ1-1, with D perhaps TRBD1 (6 bases). Germline CDR1 and CDR2: MNHEY and SVGAGI. Between the trimmed V and J ends, which lost 2 bases and 6 bases, there was a span of 10 bases. The CDR3 spans 13 residues. The CDR3 sequence is CASSYQGMAEAFF. The CDR3, as DNA: TGTGCCAGCAGTTACCAGGGGATGGCTGAAGCTTTCTTT.

J is TRBJ1-1 and V is TRBV29-1, with D maybe TRBD1 (6 bases). This CDR3 has 12 residues. CDR1 and CDR2 from the germline V gene are SQVTM and ANQGSEA. V was clipped by 7 bases and J by 4 bases, with 13 bases between them. CDR3: CSGYEGGTEAFF. For the CDR3, the DNA is TGCAGCGGCTACGAGGGGGGCACTGAAGCTTTCTTT.

The table lists this clonotype with a few counts. The gene calls are TRBV12-3 or TRBV12-4 and TRBJ1-5; D is unclear. CDR3 length: 15 amino acids. V lost 5 bases and J lost 0, with 11 bases in between. The CDR3 loop is CASSPLPGSNQPQHF. The CDR3, as DNA: TGTGCCAGCAGTCCGCTGCCGGGTAGCAATCAGCCCCAGCATTTT.

This clonotype was picked up many times. The gene calls are TRBV27 and TRBJ2-7, with 9 positions matching TRBD1. The germline gives CDR1 MNHEY, CDR2 SMNVEV (reference sequence). With V trimmed by 8 bases and J by 3 bases, 20 bases remained unmatched. CDR3 length equals 18 residues. The CDR3 reads CASPQSVFPGQGRYEQYF. The CDR3, as DNA: TGTGCCAGCCCTCAGTCAGTATTCCCGGGACAGGGTCGCTACGAGCAGTACTTC.

This sequence joins TRBV11-2 and TRBJ1-1; TRBD1 agrees at 9 bases. Germline values: CDR1 SGHAT, CDR2 FQNNGV. Germline trimming cut 1 base from V and 6 bases from J; bases unmatched to any gene: 6. This CDR3 spans 15 amino acids. CDR3 in amino acids: CASSLVTGGPPEAFF. In DNA form, the CDR3 reads TGTGCCAGCAGCTTAGTTACAGGGGGCCCTCCTGAAGCTTTCTTT.